This T cell receptor (beta chain) derives from a study of Graves' ophthalmopathy and Graves' hyperthyroidism. Whole-study findings and limits: This model predicted ophthalmopathy progression (sensitivity about 67%, specificity 72.22%). A model built from 13 signatures distinguished ophthalmopathy from stable hyperthyroidism with approximately 88% sensitivity and around 78% specificity. Detected in blood as well were most expanded thyroid clonotypes with frequency above 0.001.

Researchers took RNA transcripts and amplified TCR beta CDR3 regions from them. An opening RT-PCR round employed HTBI primers and preceded a second-round multiplex PCR. TCRdb recomputed calls from the multiplex PCR reads with MiXCR, one row per CDR3 protein. The sample has around 470,000 distinct CDR3 sequences, over 13% seen once. V was clipped by 3 bases and J by 6 bases; unmatched bases: 10. The CDR3 sequence is 15 residues long. In germline, CDR1 is SNHLY, CDR2 FYNNEI. This clonotype was observed many times. Its antigen is undetermined. The receptor was isolated from a woman aged 30 to 39 with Graves' ophthalmopathy. The material sequenced was blood. The chain is built from TRBV2 and TRBJ2-5, with 7 positions matching TRBD2. CDR3 region: CASSDGGGGFKTQYF. The CDR3 DNA sequence: TGTGCCAGCAGTGATGGCGGGGGAGGGTTCAAGACCCAGTACTTC.